Presented here are 10 T cell receptor beta chains from one specimen sequenced in a study of identical twins. TCRdb reprocessed the 5' RACE reads via MiXCR and lists one record per CDR3 protein. Of 650,000 to 800,000 distinct CDR3 sequences in the sample, over 8.5% were seen once. Another study also made use of these data, one on yellow fever vaccine responses in identical twins.

The specimen was PBMCs. The receptors originated from a young woman in good health.

The genes are TRBV20-1 and TRBJ2-4; no clear D. Germline CDR1 is DFQATT and CDR2 is SNEGSKA (reference sequence). V was pared by 0 bases and J by 1 base, with 10 bases between. The CDR3 is 15 residues long. CDR3 sequence: CSARDPQEAKNIQYF. CDR3 DNA sequence: TGCAGTGCTAGAGATCCCCAAGAGGCCAAAAACATTCAGTACTTC.

In its sample, this clonotype was seen a few times. The gene calls are TRBV7-2 and TRBJ2-2; D unresolved. Germline CDR1 SGHTA, CDR2 FQGNSA. The length of the CDR3 is 14 residues. V lost 3 bases, J lost 6 bases, and 11 bases lay in between. The CDR3 protein is CASSFYGEPGELFF. The CDR3, as DNA: TGTGCCAGCAGCTTTTATGGGGAACCCGGGGAGCTGTTTTTT. The full variable domain, completed using reference TRBV7-2 and TRBJ2-2, is GAGVSQSPSNKVTEKGKDVELRCDPISGHTALYWYRQSLGQGLEFLIYFQGNSAPDKSGLPSDRFSAERTGGSVSTLTIQRTQQEDSAVYLCASSFYGEPGELFFGEGSRLTVL.

The table lists this clonotype with many counts. The chain has TRBV11-2 and TRBJ2-1, with 12 bases that match TRBD2. This CDR3 is built from 14 residues. After removal of 3 bases from V and 14 bases from J, the junction contained 8 bases not matched to a gene. Per germline, CDR1 SGHAT and CDR2 FQNNGV. CDR3 sequence reads: CASSLLAGGWEKFF. The CDR3 DNA follows: TGTGCCAGCAGCTTGCTAGCGGGAGGGTGGGAAAAGTTCTTC.

The CDR3 nucleotides are TGCAGCGTAGGGAGAGGGACAGGGCTGGGTGAGCAGTACTTC. Translated, it gives CSVGRGTGLGEQYF. The V gene is TRBV29-1, the J gene TRBJ2-7, with 9 bases fitting TRBD1. V lost 6 bases, J lost 7 bases, and 13 bases stayed unmatched. Germline V CDR1 and CDR2: SQVTM, ANQGSEA. The CDR3 extends over 14 amino acids.

The V call is TRBV10-2, the J call TRBJ2-3, with 7 bases matching TRBD2. Trimming removed 6 bases from V and 4 bases from J; junction bases left unmatched: 7. CDR1 and CDR2 from the germline V gene are WSHSY and SAAADI. This CDR3 spans 14 amino acids. CDR3 nucleotides: TGCGCCAGCAGGCTTCGGCGGGAGTCAGATACGCAGTATTTT. It yields the protein CASRLRRESDTQYF.

This clonotype was counted between two and nine times. This chain links TRBV29-1 with TRBJ2-1; D is uncertain. Germline V gives CDR1 SQVTM, CDR2 ANQGSEA. There are 12 residues in the CDR3. V lost 2 bases and J 6 bases, leaving 8 bases between the germline ends. The CDR3 nucleotides read TGCAGCGTTGAATCAGGTCGCAATGAGCAGTTCTTC. Protein sequence: CSVESGRNEQFF.

This clonotype was observed a handful of times. The chain recombines TRBV2 with TRBJ1-1; possibly TRBD1 for D (5 bases). There are 13 residues in the CDR3. Between the trimmed V and J ends, which lost 6 bases and 4 bases, there was a span of 12 bases. Germline loops: CDR1 SNHLY, CDR2 FYNNEI. DNA for the CDR3: TGTGCCAGCAGCGAGGACGGGGGCACTGAAGCTTTCTTT. It translates to CASSEDGGTEAFF.

This clonotype was seen a handful of times. CDR3 sequence (DNA): TGTGCCAGCTCACTCTTCCCGGGACTAGACAATGAGCAGTTCTTC. Its translation is CASSLFPGLDNEQFF. The chain carries TRBV18 and TRBJ2-1, with TRBD2 matching 8 bases. Germline loops: CDR1 KGHSH, CDR2 LQKENI. This CDR3 is 15 amino acids long. Trimming cost V 4 bases and J 5 bases; bases outside gene matches: 7.

The chain combines TRBV7-8 with TRBJ2-3; the match to TRBD2 covers 11 bases. V lost 5 bases, J lost 2 bases, and 15 bases stayed unmatched. Germline lookup yields CDR1 SGHVS and CDR2 FQNEAQ. This CDR3 is 19 amino acids long. CDR3 sequence: CASSLRLAGFGTDTDTQYF. The CDR3 bases are TGTGCCAGCAGCCTTAGACTAGCGGGATTCGGGACAGACACAGATACGCAGTATTTT.

V usage is TRBV7-9 and J usage is TRBJ2-3; D unresolved. In germline, CDR1 is SEHNR, CDR2 FQNEAQ (reference sequence). V was pared by 4 bases and J by 2 bases, with 13 bases between. The CDR3 runs 15 residues. CDR3 coding DNA: TGTGCCAGCAGCTCCTCCACCGTCCACACAGATACGCAGTATTTT. It encodes CASSSSTVHTDTQYF.